The T cell receptor (beta chain) described here comes from a study of shared clonotypes between healthy human individuals. Sequenced by immunoSEQ multiplex PCR; TCRdb stores in-frame clones only, minus some. This table has about 380,000 clones, 96% appearing once. V was shortened by 0 bases and J by 4 bases, with 6 bases between the two germline ends. The CDR3 consists of 13 residues. In germline, CDR1 is MGHDK, CDR2 SYGVNS. The clonotype was recovered from a young man in good health. The specimen sequenced was memory CD8+ T cells sorted from blood. Stated subset: CD45RO+ cells pooled with CCR7-negative TemRA cells. This chain links TRBV25-1 with TRBJ1-1; a possible D gene is TRBD1 (5 bases). The DNA for the CDR3 is TGTGCCAGCAGTGAATACGGGGGCACTGAAGCTTTCTTT. Its translation is CASSEYGGTEAFF.